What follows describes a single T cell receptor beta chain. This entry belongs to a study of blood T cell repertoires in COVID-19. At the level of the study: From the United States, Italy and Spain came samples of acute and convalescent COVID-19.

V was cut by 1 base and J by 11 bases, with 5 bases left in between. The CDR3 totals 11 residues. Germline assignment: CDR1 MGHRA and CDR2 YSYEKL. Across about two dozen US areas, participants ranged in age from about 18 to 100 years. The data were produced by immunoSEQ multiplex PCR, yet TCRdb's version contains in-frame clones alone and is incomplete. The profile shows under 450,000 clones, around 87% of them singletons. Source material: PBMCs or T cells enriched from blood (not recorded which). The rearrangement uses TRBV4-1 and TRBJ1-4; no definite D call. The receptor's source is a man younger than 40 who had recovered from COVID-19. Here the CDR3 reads CASSQGRKLFF. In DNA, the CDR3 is TGCGCCAGCAGCCAAGGGCGGAAACTGTTTTTT.